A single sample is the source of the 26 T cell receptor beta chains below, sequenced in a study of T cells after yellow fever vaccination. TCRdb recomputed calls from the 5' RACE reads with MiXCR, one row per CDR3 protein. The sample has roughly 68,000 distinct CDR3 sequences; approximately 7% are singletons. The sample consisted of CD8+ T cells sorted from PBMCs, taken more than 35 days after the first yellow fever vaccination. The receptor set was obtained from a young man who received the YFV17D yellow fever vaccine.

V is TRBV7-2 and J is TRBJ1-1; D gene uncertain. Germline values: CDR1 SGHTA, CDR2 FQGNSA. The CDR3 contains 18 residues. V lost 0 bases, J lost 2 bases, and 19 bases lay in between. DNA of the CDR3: TGTGCCAGCAGCTTAGCCACAGTCTGGTCGGGCTCTAACACTGAAGCTTTCTTT. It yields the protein CASSLATVWSGSNTEAFF.

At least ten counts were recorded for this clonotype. This CDR3 reads CASSISVGNGYTF. Written as DNA, the CDR3 is TGTGCCAGTAGTATATCGGTGGGGAATGGCTACACCTTC. This rearrangement joins TRBV19 to TRBJ1-2; D unclear. V gave up 2 bases and J gave up 6 bases, with 10 bases separating them. Per germline, CDR1 LNHDA and CDR2 SQIVND (reference sequence). This CDR3 is built from 13 residues.

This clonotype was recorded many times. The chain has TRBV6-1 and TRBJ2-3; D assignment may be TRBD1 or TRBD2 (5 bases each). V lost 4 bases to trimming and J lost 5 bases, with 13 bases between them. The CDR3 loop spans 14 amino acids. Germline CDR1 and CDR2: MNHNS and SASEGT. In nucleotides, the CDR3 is TGTGCCAGCAGTGTCCCAGGGAGAGGAGATACGCAGTATTTT. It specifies CASSVPGRGDTQYF.

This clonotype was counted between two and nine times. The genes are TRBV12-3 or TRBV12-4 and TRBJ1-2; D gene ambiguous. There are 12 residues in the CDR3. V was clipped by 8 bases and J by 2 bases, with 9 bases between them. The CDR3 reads CASLLWNYGYTF. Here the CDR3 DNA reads TGTGCCAGCCTCTTATGGAACTATGGCTACACCTTC.

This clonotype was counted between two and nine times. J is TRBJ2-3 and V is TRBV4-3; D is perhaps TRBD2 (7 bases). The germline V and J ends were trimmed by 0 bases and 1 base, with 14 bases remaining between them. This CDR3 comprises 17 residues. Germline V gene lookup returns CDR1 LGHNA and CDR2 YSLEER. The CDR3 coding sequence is TGCGCCAGCAGCCAAGATTACGGGGGGCTAGGCACAGATACGCAGTATTTT. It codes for CASSQDYGGLGTDTQYF.

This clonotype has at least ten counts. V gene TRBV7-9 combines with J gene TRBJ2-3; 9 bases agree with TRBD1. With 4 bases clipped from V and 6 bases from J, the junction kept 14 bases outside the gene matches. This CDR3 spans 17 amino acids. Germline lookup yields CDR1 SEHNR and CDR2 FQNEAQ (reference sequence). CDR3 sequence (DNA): TGTGCCAGCAGCTCCACCCGGGGACAGGGCCCGTCGGATACGCAGTATTTT. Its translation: CASSSTRGQGPSDTQYF.

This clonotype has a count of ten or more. For the CDR3, the DNA is TGTGCCAGCAGCTCTTGGACAGGGGGAGCCTACGAGCAGTACTTC. The encoded protein is CASSSWTGGAYEQYF. This chain connects TRBV7-8 to TRBJ2-7; TRBD1 matches at 10 bases. This CDR3 has 15 amino acids. Germline V gene lookup returns CDR1 SGHVS and CDR2 FQNEAQ. The V and J ends lost 4 bases and 2 bases, in that order; junction bases with no gene match: 5.

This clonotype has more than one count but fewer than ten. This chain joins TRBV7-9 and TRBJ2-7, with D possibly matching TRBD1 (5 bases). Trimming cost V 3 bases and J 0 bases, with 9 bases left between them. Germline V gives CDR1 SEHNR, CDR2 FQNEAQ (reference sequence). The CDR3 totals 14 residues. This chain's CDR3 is CASSFPGRSYEQYV. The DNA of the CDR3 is TGTGCCAGCAGCTTTCCAGGGCGCTCCTACGAGCAGTACGTC.

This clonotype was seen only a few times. The CDR3 DNA sequence: TGTGCCAGCAGCTTAGCCGGAGCCGCCCGTTCACCCCTCCACTTT. Its protein product is CASSLAGAARSPLHF. The chain couples TRBV7-6 to TRBJ1-6; D not resolved. V was trimmed by 0 bases and J by 9 bases, leaving 12 bases between them. The germline V gene encodes CDR1 SGHVS and CDR2 FNYEAQ. This CDR3 has 15 residues.

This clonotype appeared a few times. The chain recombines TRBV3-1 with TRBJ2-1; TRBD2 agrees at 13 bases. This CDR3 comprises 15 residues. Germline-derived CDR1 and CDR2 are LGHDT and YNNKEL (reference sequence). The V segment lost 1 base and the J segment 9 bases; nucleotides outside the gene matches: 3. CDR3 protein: CASSQVLAGGPEQFF. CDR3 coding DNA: TGTGCCAGCAGCCAAGTACTAGCGGGGGGGCCTGAGCAGTTCTTC.

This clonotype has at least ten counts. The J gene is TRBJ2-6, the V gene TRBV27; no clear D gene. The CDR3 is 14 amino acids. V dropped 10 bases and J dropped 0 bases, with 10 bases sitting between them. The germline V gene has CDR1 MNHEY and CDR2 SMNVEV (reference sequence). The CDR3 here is CATEPFSGANVLTF. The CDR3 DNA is TGTGCCACCGAACCTTTCTCTGGGGCCAACGTCCTGACTTTC. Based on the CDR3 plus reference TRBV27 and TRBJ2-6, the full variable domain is EAQVTQNPRYLITVTGKKLTVTCSQNMNHEYMSWYRQDPGLGLRQIYYSMNVEVTDKGDVPEGYKVSRKEKRNFPLILESPSPNQTSLYFCATEPFSGANVLTFGAGSRLTVL.

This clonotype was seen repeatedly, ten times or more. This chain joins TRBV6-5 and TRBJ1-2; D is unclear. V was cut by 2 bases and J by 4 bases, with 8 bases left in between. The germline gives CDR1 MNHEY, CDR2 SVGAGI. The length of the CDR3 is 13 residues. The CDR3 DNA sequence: TGTGCCAGCAGTTACGTGGGTGGCTATGGCTACACCTTC. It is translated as CASSYVGGYGYTF.

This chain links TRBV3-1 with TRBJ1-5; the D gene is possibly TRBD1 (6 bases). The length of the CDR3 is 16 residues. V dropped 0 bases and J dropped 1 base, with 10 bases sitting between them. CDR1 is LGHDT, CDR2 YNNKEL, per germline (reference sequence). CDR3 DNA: TGTGCCAGCAGCCAAGAAGGGGGGCTAAGCAATCAGCCCCAGCATTTT. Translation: CASSQEGGLSNQPQHF.

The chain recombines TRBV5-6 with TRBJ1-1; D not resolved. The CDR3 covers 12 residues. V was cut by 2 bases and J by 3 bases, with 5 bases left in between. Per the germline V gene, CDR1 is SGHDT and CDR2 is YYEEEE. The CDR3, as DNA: TGTGCCAGCAGCTTACGGGACACTGAAGCTTTCTTT. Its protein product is CASSLRDTEAFF.

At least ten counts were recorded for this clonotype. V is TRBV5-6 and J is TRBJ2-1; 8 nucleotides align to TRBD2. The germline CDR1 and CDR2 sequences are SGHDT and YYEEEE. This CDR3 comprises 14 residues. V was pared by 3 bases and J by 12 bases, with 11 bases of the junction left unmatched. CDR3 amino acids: CASSSGGLRLGQFF. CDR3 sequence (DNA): TGTGCCAGCAGCTCGGGGGGGTTGCGGCTTGGGCAGTTCTTC.

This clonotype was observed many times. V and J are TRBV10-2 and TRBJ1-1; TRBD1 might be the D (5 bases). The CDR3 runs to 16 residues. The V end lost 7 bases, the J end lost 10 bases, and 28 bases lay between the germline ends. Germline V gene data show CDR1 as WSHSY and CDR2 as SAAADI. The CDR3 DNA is TGCGCCAGCATCAAAGTCGTCGGGGCCCTCGAGCCGACAGCTTTCTTT. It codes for CASIKVVGALEPTAFF.

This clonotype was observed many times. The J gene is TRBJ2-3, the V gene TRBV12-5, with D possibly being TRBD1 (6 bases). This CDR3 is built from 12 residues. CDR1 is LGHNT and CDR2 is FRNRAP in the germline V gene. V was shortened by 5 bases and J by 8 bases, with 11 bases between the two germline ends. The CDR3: CASGPGTTTQYF. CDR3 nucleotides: TGTGCTAGTGGTCCCGGGACAACTACGCAGTATTTT.

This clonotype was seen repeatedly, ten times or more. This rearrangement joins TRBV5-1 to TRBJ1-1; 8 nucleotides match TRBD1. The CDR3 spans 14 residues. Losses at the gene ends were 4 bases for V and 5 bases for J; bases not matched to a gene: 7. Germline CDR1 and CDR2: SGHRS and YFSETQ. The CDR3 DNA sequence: TGCGCCAGCAGCCAAACAGGGGGAGTTACTGAAGCTTTCTTT. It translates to CASSQTGGVTEAFF.

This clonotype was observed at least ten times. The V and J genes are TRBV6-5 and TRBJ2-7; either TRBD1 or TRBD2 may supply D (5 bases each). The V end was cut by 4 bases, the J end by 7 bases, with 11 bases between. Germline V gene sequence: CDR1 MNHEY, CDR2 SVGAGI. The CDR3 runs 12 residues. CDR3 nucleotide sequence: TGTGCCAGCAGTTTAGGGACCGGTGAGCAGTACTTC. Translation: CASSLGTGEQYF.

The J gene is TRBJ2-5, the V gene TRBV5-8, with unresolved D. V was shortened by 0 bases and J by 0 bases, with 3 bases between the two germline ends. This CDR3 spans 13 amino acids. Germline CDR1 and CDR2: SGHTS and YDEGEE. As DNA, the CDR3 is TGTGCCAGCAGCTTGGCGCACCAAGAGACCCAGTACTTC. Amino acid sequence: CASSLAHQETQYF. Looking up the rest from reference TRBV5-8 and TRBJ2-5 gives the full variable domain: EAGVTQSPTHLIKTRGQQATLRCSPISGHTSVYWYQQALGLGLQFLLWYDEGEERNRGNFPPRFSGRQFPNYSSELNVNALELEDSALYLCASSLAHQETQYFGPGTRLLVL.

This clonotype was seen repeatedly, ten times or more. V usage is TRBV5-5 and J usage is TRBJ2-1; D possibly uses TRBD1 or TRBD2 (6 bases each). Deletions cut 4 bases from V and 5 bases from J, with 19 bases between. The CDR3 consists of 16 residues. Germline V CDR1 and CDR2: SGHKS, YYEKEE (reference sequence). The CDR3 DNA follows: TGTGCCAGCAGCGCTGGGACTCCAGGGGAACACAATGAGCAGTTCTTC. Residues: CASSAGTPGEHNEQFF.

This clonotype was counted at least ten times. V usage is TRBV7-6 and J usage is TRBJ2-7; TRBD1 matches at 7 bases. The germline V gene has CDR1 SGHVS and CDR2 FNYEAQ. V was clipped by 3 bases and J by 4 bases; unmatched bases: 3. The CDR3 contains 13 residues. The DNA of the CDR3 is TGTGCCAGCAGCTTGACAGGGCCATACGAGCAGTACGTC. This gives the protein CASSLTGPYEQYV.

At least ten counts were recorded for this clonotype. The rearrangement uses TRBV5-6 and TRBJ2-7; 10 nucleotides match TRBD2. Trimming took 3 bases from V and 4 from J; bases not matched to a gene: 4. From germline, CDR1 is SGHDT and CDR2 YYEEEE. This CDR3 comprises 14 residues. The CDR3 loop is CASSSLAGAYEQYF. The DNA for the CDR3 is TGTGCCAGCAGCTCCCTAGCGGGGGCGTACGAGCAGTACTTC.

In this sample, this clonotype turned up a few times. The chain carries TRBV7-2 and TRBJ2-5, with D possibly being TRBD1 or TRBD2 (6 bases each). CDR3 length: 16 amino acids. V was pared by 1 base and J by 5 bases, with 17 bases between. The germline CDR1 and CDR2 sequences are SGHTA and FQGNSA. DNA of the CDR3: TGTGCCAGCAGCTTAGAGGGGGGACTTATCAGGGAGACCCAGTACTTC. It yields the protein CASSLEGGLIRETQYF. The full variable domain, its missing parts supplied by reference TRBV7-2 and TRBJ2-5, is GAGVSQSPSNKVTEKGKDVELRCDPISGHTALYWYRQSLGQGLEFLIYFQGNSAPDKSGLPSDRFSAERTGGSVSTLTIQRTQQEDSAVYLCASSLEGGLIRETQYFGPGTRLLVL.

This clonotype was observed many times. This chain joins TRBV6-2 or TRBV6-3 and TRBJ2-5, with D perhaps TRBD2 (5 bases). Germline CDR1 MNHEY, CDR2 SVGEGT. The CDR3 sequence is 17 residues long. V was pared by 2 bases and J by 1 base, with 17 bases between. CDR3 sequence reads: CASSYPDYLGPQETQYF. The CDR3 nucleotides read TGTGCCAGCAGTTACCCTGACTATTTAGGTCCCCAAGAGACCCAGTACTTC.

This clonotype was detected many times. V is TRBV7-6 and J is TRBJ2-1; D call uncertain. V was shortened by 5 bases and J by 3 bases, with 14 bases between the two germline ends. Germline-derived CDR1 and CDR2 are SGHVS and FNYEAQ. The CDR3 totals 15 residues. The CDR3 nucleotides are TGTGCCAGCAGCCCCGGACCCCTAGACTACAATGAGCAGTTCTTC. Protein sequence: CASSPGPLDYNEQFF.